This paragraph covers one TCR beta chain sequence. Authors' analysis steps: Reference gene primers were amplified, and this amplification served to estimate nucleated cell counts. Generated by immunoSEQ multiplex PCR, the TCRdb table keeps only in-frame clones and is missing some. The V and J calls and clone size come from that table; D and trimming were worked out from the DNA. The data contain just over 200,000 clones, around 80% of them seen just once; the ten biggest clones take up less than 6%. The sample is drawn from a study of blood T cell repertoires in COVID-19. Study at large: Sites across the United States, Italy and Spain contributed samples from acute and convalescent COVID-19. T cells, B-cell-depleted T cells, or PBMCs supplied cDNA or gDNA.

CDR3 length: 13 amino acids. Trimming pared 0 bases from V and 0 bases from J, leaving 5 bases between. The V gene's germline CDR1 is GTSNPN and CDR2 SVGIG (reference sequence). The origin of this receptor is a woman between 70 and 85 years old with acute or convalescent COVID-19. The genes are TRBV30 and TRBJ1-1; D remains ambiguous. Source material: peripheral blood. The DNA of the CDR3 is TGTGCCTGGAGTGTACGGTTGAACACTGAAGCTTTCTTT. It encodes CAWSVRLNTEAFF.